This passage covers 27 T cell receptor beta chains from one sample sequenced in a study of T cell responses to AZD1222 COVID-19 vaccine. Generated by immunoSEQ multiplex PCR, the TCRdb table keeps only in-frame clones and is missing some. The table has 90,000 to 120,000 clones, about 86% seen once; the top ten hold about 3.5%. This sample comprised peripheral blood, obtained on day 0 of AZD1222 vaccination. Receptor source: an adult in good health.

J is TRBJ1-1 and V is TRBV3-1 (or the pseudogene TRBV3-2); D gene unclear. CDR1 is LGHDT and CDR2 is YNNKEL in the germline V gene (reference sequence). This CDR3 has 14 residues. Trimming stripped 1 base from V and 3 bases from J, with 9 bases between. CDR3 DNA: TGTGCCAGCAGCCAAGCCCTTGCGGACACTGAAGCTTTCTTT. Amino acid sequence: CASSQALADTEAFF.

The rearrangement uses TRBV4-2 and TRBJ2-3; D ambiguous. This CDR3 is built from 15 residues. V lost 1 base to trimming and J lost 0 bases, with 8 bases between them. CDR1 is LGHNA and CDR2 is YNFKEQ in the germline V gene. The CDR3 bases are TGTGCCAGCAGCCAAGGTCTGGTTAGCACAGATACGCAGTATTTT. Translated, it gives CASSQGLVSTDTQYF.

There are a few counts of this clone. This chain uses TRBV4-1 with TRBJ2-1; 9 nucleotides agree with TRBD2. V lost 1 base and J lost 0; bases outside the gene matches: 7. The CDR3 consists of 18 residues. Germline loops: CDR1 MGHRA, CDR2 YSYEKL. CDR3 residues: CASSQVISGGSSYNEQFF. The CDR3 nucleotides are TGCGCCAGCAGCCAAGTTATAAGCGGGGGGTCCTCCTACAATGAGCAGTTCTTC.

The chain couples TRBV6-5 to TRBJ1-4, with D possibly matching TRBD1 (6 bases). V was clipped by 7 bases and J by 12 bases, with 24 bases between them. The CDR3 totals 15 residues. Germline V lookup: CDR1 MNHEY, CDR2 SVGAGI. CDR3 residues: CASNYRGDIVNELFF. CDR3 nucleotides: TGTGCCAGCAACTACCGGGGGGACATTGTTAACGAACTGTTTTTT.

The chain carries TRBV12-3 or TRBV12-4 and TRBJ2-2, with D tentatively TRBD1 (5 bases). The length of the CDR3 is 13 residues. Trimming removed 3 bases at V and 6 bases at J, with 8 bases between. CDR3 nucleotide sequence: TGTGCCAGCAGTTTCAGGGCGGCCGGGGAGCTGTTTTTT. Translation: CASSFRAAGELFF.

The chain combines TRBV27 with TRBJ2-3; 7 bases map to TRBD2. The CDR3 loop spans 16 amino acids. Unmatched junction bases numbered 5, after V lost 2 bases and J lost 0 bases. CDR1 is MNHEY, CDR2 SMNVEV, per germline (reference sequence). CDR3 coding DNA: TGTGCCAGCAGTTTACAGAGCGGGGCTAGCACAGATACGCAGTATTTT. Translating it yields CASSLQSGASTDTQYF.

The chain combines TRBV7-2 with TRBJ1-1; no firm D call. Germline V gives CDR1 SGHTA, CDR2 FQGNSA. This CDR3 spans 13 amino acids. Deletions cut 4 bases from V and 4 bases from J, with 10 bases between. In DNA form, the CDR3 reads TGTGCCAGCAGCTCTTCCCCGGGCACTGAAGCTTTCTTT. Its translation is CASSSSPGTEAFF.

This clone was seen a few times. V is TRBV2 and J is TRBJ2-2, with TRBD1 as a possible D gene (6 bases). From germline, CDR1 is SNHLY and CDR2 FYNNEI. The CDR3 extends over 15 amino acids. Between the trimmed V and J ends, which lost 7 bases and 0 bases, there was a span of 12 bases. The CDR3 sequence is CASKPRGTNTGELFF. The CDR3 DNA is TGTGCCAGCAAGCCGAGGGGGACGAACACCGGGGAGCTGTTTTTT.

The rearrangement links TRBV9 to TRBJ2-5; 11 nucleotides align to TRBD2. CDR3 size: 15 residues. Germline trimming cut 6 bases from V and 5 bases from J; bases unmatched to any gene: 9. CDR1 and CDR2 (germline): SGDLS, YYNGEE. CDR3 sequence: CASTRGTSGRETQYF. CDR3 sequence (DNA): TGTGCCAGCACCCGAGGGACTAGCGGACGTGAGACCCAGTACTTC.

This clone was observed a handful of times. This rearrangement joins TRBV11-3 to TRBJ2-1; 7 positions agree with TRBD2. Germline trimming cut 5 bases from V and 3 bases from J; bases unmatched to any gene: 13. The CDR3 length is 17 residues. The V gene's germline CDR1 is SGHNT and CDR2 YENEEA. Here the CDR3 reads CASSPSGLYFDYNEQFF. CDR3 nucleotide sequence: TGTGCCAGCAGCCCATCGGGACTATATTTCGACTACAATGAGCAGTTCTTC.

The V gene is TRBV7-9, the J gene TRBJ1-3; TRBD1 agrees at 8 bases. Germline assignment: CDR1 SEHNR and CDR2 FQNEAQ (reference sequence). The CDR3 runs 12 residues. The trim removed 5 bases at V and 15 bases at J, leaving 9 bases unmatched. This CDR3 is CASSGRTGSPYF. The CDR3 DNA reads TGTGCCAGCAGCGGCCGGACAGGGAGTCCATATTTT. The complete variable domain, with remaining parts taken from reference TRBV7-9 and TRBJ1-3, reads DTGVSQNPRHKITKRGQNVTFRCDPISEHNRLYWYRQTLGQGPEFLTYFQNEAQLEKSRLLSDRFSAERPKGSFSTLEIQRTEQGDSAMYLCASSGRTGSPYFGEGSWLTVV.

This chain links TRBV5-1 with TRBJ1-1; perhaps TRBD1 as D (6 bases). Germline V gene sequence: CDR1 SGHRS, CDR2 YFSETQ. V lost 4 bases and J 3 bases, leaving 16 bases between the germline ends. The CDR3 runs 15 residues. CDR3 DNA: TGCGCCAGCAGCCCACCTACAGGGTATTACACTGAAGCTTTCTTT. Translated: CASSPPTGYYTEAFF.

This clone has only a few counts. This chain joins TRBV7-8 and TRBJ2-5, with D perhaps matching TRBD1 or TRBD2 (6 bases each). V lost 2 bases and J lost 4, with 11 bases in between. The CDR3 extends over 14 amino acids. Per germline, CDR1 SGHVS and CDR2 FQNEAQ. In DNA, the CDR3 is TGTGCCAGCAGCTTAAGGGGGGAAGGAGAGACCCAGTACTTC. It encodes CASSLRGEGETQYF.

The chain uses TRBV7-2 and TRBJ2-7, with D possibly being TRBD1 (6 bases). Germline V gene lookup returns CDR1 SGHTA and CDR2 FQGNSA. V was cut by 4 bases and J by 7 bases, with 11 bases left in between. The CDR3 extends over 12 amino acids. The CDR3 loop is CASSSTGFEQYF. The CDR3 bases are TGTGCCAGCAGCTCTACAGGGTTTGAGCAGTACTTC. Variable domain in full (rest from reference TRBV7-2 and TRBJ2-7): GAGVSQSPSNKVTEKGKDVELRCDPISGHTALYWYRQSLGQGLEFLIYFQGNSAPDKSGLPSDRFSAERTGGSVSTLTIQRTQQEDSAVYLCASSSTGFEQYFGPGTRLTVT.

V and J are TRBV5-1 and TRBJ1-2; 12 bases line up with TRBD1. V was pared by 3 bases and J by 6 bases, with 3 bases of the junction left unmatched. From germline, CDR1 is SGHRS and CDR2 YFSETQ. CDR3 size: 14 residues. CDR3 nucleotide sequence: TGCGCCAGCAGCTCGGGACAGGGGGCGCATGGCTACACCTTC. Translated: CASSSGQGAHGYTF.

The chain has TRBV3-1 (or the pseudogene TRBV3-2) and TRBJ2-7, with D unresolved. V shed 4 bases and J shed 4 bases, with 8 bases lying between them. The germline gives CDR1 LGHDT, CDR2 YNNKEL (reference sequence). CDR3 length equals 12 residues. The CDR3 spells CASSRIPYEQYF. CDR3 DNA: TGTGCCAGCAGCCGTATCCCATACGAGCAGTACTTC.

The chain couples TRBV28 to TRBJ2-6; D is perhaps TRBD2 (6 bases). The CDR3 totals 15 residues. Per germline, CDR1 MDHEN and CDR2 SYDVKM. The V end was cut by 6 bases, the J end by 2 bases, with 11 bases between. The CDR3 DNA reads as TGTGCCAGCAGGGGAGGTATCACTGGGGCCAACGTCCTGACTTTC. Encoded protein: CASRGGITGANVLTF.

The chain couples TRBV7-9 to TRBJ1-2; D unclear. The germline V and J ends were trimmed by 3 bases and 5 bases, with 7 bases remaining between them. Germline lookup yields CDR1 SEHNR and CDR2 FQNEAQ (reference sequence). The CDR3 runs 12 residues. The CDR3 reads CASSFLQYGYTF. CDR3 nucleotides: TGTGCCAGCAGCTTTTTACAGTATGGCTACACCTTC.

The chain recombines TRBV28 with TRBJ1-1, with TRBD1 identical over 7 bases. V shed 4 bases and J 4 bases; nucleotides not matched to a gene: 6. Germline CDR1 MDHEN, CDR2 SYDVKM. There are 14 residues in the CDR3. CDR3: CASSSQGVVTEAFF. The CDR3 region has the DNA TGTGCCAGCAGTTCGCAGGGGGTGGTCACTGAAGCTTTCTTT.

This clone has a handful of counts. V gene TRBV28 combines with J gene TRBJ2-7; D remains ambiguous. V was trimmed by 3 bases and J by 2 bases, leaving 20 bases between them. The CDR3 covers 17 residues. The germline gives CDR1 MDHEN, CDR2 SYDVKM. For the CDR3, the DNA is TGTGCCAGCAGTTTTCTCCTTGGTGTTGCGGCGACCTACGAGCAGTACTTC. It specifies CASSFLLGVAATYEQYF.

This chain joins TRBV2 and TRBJ2-1; 12 bases fit TRBD2. The length of the CDR3 is 18 residues. V lost 6 bases, J lost 6 bases, and 15 bases stayed unmatched. Germline assignment: CDR1 SNHLY and CDR2 FYNNEI. The CDR3 DNA reads as TGTGCCAGCAGCGTAGGGTTACTAGCGGGGGGATTTGGCAATGAGCAGTTCTTC. Residues: CASSVGLLAGGFGNEQFF.

This clone was counted once. In nucleotides, the CDR3 is TGTGCCAGCAGCCGCACAGATACGCAGTATTTT. This codes for CASSRTDTQYF. This rearrangement joins TRBV6-6 to TRBJ2-3; D uncertain. CDR3 length: 11 amino acids. Between the trimmed V and J ends, which lost 6 bases and 1 base, there was a span of 2 bases. Looked up from germline, CDR1 is MNHNY and CDR2 is SVGAGI (reference sequence).

The chain carries TRBV4-3 and TRBJ1-1, with 10 bases matching TRBD1. After removal of 3 bases from V and 6 bases from J, the junction contained 4 bases not matched to a gene. The CDR3 is 14 residues long. Germline CDR1 LGHNA, CDR2 YSLEER. The CDR3 reads CASSHLTGGPEAFF. CDR3 coding DNA: TGCGCCAGCAGCCATTTGACAGGGGGCCCTGAAGCTTTCTTT.

The V call is TRBV9, the J call TRBJ2-7; 9 nucleotides align to TRBD2. The CDR3 loop spans 16 amino acids. Germline values: CDR1 SGDLS, CDR2 YYNGEE. J gave up 0 bases and V 0 bases, and 4 bases lay outside the gene matches. CDR3: CASSVEGGGASYEQYF. CDR3 DNA: TGTGCCAGCAGCGTAGAGGGCGGGGGGGCCTCCTACGAGCAGTACTTC.

V is TRBV11-2 and J is TRBJ2-7, with D possibly matching TRBD1 (6 bases). The germline CDR1 and CDR2 sequences are SGHAT and FQNNGV. The V end was cut by 6 bases, the J end by 6 bases, with 12 bases between. The CDR3 extends over 12 amino acids. The CDR3 DNA reads TGTGCCAGCAGTAGAAGAGGGGGCGAGCAGTACTTC. It codes for CASSRRGGEQYF.

The gene calls are TRBV28 and TRBJ2-1; no definite D call. Trimming removed 6 bases at V and 0 bases at J, with 21 bases between. CDR3 length equals 18 residues. Germline V gene lookup returns CDR1 MDHEN and CDR2 SYDVKM. CDR3 region: CASRTRRNGRSSYNEQFF. The CDR3 DNA is TGTGCCAGCAGAACAAGGAGAAACGGAAGGAGCTCCTACAATGAGCAGTTCTTC.

J is TRBJ2-2 and V is TRBV29-1; 7 bases are shared with TRBD1. CDR1 and CDR2 (germline): SQVTM, ANQGSEA. The V segment lost 8 bases and the J segment 6 bases; nucleotides outside the gene matches: 9. This CDR3 has 13 amino acids. CDR3 DNA: TGCAGCACTGACCTCGGACAGGCCGGGGAGCTGTTTTTT. This translates into CSTDLGQAGELFF.